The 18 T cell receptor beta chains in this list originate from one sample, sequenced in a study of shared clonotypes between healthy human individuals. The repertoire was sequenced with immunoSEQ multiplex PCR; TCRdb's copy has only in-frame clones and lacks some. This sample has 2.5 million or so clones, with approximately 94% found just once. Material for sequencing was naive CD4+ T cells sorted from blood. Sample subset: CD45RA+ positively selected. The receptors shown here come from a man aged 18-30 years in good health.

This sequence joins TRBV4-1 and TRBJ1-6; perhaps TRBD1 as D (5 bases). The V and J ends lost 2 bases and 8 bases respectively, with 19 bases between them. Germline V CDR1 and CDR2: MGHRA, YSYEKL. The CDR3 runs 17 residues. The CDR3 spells CASSQRNLGLGDSPLHF. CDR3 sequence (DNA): TGCGCCAGCAGCCAAAGAAATTTGGGGCTAGGTGATTCACCCCTCCACTTT.

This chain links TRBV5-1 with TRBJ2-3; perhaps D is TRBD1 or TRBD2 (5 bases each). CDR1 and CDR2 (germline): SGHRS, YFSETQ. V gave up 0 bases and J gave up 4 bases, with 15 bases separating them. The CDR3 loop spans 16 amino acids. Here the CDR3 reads CASSLDKGRGADTQYF. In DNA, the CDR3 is TGCGCCAGCAGCTTGGATAAGGGGCGAGGGGCAGATACGCAGTATTTT.

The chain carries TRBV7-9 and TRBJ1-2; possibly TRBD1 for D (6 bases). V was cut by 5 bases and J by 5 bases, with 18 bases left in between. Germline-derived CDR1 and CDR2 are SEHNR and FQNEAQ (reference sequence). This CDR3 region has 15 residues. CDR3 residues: CASSDPDSYPYGYTF. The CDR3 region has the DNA TGTGCCAGCAGCGACCCGGACAGTTATCCTTATGGCTACACCTTC.

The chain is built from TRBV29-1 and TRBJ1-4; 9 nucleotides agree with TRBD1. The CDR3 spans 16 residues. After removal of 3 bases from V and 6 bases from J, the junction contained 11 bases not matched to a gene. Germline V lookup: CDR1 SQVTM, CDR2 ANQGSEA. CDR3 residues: CSVEGSRDRADEKLFF. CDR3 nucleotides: TGCAGCGTTGAGGGGTCCCGGGACAGGGCGGATGAAAAACTGTTTTTT. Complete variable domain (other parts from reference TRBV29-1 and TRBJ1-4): SAVISQKPSRDICQRGTSLTIQCQVDSQVTMMFWYRQQPGQSLTLIATANQGSEATYESGFVIDKFPISRPNLTFSTLTVSNMSPEDSSIYLCSVEGSRDRADEKLFFGSGTQLSVL.

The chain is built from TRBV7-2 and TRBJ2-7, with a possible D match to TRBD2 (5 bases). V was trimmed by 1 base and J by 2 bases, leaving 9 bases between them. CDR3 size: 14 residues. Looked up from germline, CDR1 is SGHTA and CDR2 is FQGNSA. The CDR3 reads CASSLGRPPYEQYF. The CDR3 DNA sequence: TGTGCCAGCAGCTTAGGGAGGCCCCCCTACGAGCAGTACTTC.

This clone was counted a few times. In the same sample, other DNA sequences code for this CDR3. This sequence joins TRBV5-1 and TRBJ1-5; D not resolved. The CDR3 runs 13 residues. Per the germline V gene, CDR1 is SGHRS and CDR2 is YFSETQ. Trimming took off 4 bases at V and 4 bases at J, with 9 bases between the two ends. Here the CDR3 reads CASSLGPNQPQHF. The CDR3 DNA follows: TGCGCCAGCAGCCTGGGCCCGAATCAGCCCCAGCATTTT.

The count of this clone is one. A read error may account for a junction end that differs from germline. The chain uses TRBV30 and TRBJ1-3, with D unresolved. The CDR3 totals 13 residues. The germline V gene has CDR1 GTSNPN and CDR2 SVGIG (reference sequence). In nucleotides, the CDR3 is TGTGCCGGGAGCGTTACTTCTGGAAACACCATATATTTT. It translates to CAGSVTSGNTIYF.

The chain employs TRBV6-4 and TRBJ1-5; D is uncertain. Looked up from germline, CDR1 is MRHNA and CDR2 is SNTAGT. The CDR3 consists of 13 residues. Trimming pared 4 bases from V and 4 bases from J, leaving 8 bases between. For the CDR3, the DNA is TGTGCCAGCAGTGGGACGGCGAATCAGCCCCAGCATTTT. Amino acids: CASSGTANQPQHF.

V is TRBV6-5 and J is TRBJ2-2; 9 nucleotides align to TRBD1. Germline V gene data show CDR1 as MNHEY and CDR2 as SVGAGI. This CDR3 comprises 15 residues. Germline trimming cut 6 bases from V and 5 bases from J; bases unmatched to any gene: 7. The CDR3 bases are TGTGCCAGCAGACCGGACAGGGGTTGGACCGGGGAGCTGTTTTTT. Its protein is CASRPDRGWTGELFF.

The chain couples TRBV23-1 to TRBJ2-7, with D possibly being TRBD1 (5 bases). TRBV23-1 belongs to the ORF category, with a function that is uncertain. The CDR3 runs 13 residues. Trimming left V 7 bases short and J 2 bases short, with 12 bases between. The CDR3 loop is CASTPGPTYEQYF. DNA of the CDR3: TGCGCCAGCACCCCAGGGCCTACCTACGAGCAGTACTTC.

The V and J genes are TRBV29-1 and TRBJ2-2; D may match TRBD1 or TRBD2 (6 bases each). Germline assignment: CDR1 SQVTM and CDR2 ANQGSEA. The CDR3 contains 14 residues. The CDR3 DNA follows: TGCAGACCGTGCCCGGGGGCTCAGGCCGGGGAGCTGTTTTTT. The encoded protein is CRPCPGAQAGELFF.

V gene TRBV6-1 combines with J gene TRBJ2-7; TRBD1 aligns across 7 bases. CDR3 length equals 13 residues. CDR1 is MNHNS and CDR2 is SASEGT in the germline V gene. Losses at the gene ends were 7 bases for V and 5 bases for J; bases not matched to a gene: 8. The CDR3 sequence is CASNRRQGDEQYF. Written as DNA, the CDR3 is TGTGCCAGCAACCGGCGACAGGGCGACGAGCAGTACTTC.

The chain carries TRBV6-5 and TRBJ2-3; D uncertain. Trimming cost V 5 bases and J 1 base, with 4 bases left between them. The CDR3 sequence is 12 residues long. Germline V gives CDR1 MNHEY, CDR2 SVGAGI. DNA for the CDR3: TGTGCCAGCAGTGGGGGCACAGATACGCAGTATTTT. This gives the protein CASSGGTDTQYF.

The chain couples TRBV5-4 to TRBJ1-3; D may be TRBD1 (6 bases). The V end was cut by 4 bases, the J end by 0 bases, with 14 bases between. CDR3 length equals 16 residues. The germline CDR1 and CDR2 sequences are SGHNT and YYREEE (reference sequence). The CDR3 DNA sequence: TGTGCCAGCAGCGGGGGGGCCGGGTCCTCTGGAAACACCATATATTTT. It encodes CASSGGAGSSGNTIYF.

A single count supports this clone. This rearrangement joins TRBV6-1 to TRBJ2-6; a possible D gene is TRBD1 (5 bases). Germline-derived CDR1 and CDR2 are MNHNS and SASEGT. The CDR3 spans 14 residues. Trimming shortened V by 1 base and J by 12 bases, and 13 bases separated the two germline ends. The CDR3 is CASSEELGRSVLTF. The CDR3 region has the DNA TGTGCCAGCAGTGAAGAGTTGGGGCGCAGCGTCCTGACTTTC.

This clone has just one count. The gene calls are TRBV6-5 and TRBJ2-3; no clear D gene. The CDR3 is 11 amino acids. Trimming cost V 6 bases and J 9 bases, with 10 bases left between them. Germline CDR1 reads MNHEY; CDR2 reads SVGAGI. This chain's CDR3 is CASSDPWTQYF. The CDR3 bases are TGTGCCAGCAGCGACCCCTGGACGCAGTATTTT.

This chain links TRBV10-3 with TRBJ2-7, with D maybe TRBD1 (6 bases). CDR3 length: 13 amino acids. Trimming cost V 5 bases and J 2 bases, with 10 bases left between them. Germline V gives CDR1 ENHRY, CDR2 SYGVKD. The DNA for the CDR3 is TGTGCCATCAGTCGGACAGTAGCCTACGAGCAGTACTTC. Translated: CAISRTVAYEQYF.

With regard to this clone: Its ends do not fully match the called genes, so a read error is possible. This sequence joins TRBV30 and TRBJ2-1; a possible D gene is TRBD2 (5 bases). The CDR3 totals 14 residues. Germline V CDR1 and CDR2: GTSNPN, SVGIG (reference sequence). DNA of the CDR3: TGTGCCTGGGGTGTCGGGAATAGCGCCAATGAGCAGTTCTTC. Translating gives CAWGVGNSANEQFF.